The 27 T cell receptor beta chains reported below all come from one sample, sequenced in a study of blood T cell repertoires in COVID-19. The assay was immunoSEQ multiplex PCR, and TCRdb's table has in-frame clones only and misses some. The table records roughly 200,000 clones, 85% to 90% of them present only once. Sequenced: peripheral blood. The receptors originated from a man aged 18 to 30 with active or convalescent COVID-19.

This sequence joins TRBV28 and TRBJ1-3, with unresolved D. The CDR3 is 13 amino acids. The germline gives CDR1 MDHEN, CDR2 SYDVKM. Trimming shortened V by 8 bases and J by 2 bases, and 10 bases separated the two germline ends. The CDR3 reads CASRAGTGNTIYF. The CDR3 DNA reads TGTGCCAGCCGTGCGGGGACTGGAAACACCATATATTTT.

This clone occurred a few times. V gene TRBV5-1 combines with J gene TRBJ1-3, with 7 bases aligning to TRBD1. The CDR3 is made up of 17 amino acids. Trimming removed 4 bases from V and 0 bases from J; junction bases left unmatched: 10. Germline assignment: CDR1 SGHRS and CDR2 YFSETQ. The CDR3 protein is CASSLTGQKSSGNTIYF. For the CDR3, the DNA is TGCGCCAGCAGCCTGACGGGACAGAAGAGCTCTGGAAACACCATATATTTT.

To note about this clone: A read error may account for a junction end that differs from germline. The chain is built from TRBV7-7 and TRBJ2-5, with D possibly being TRBD2 (6 bases). This CDR3 region has 15 residues. Germline lookup yields CDR1 SSHAT and CDR2 FNYEAQ (reference sequence). The CDR3 spells CASSLAFGGQETQYF. The CDR3 coding sequence is TGTGCTAGCAGCTTAGCGTTCGGGGGCCAAGAGACCCAGTACTTC.

Only a few counts were recorded for this clone. The CDR3 DNA follows: TGTGCCAGCAGGCCGGGACAGGGCCTCAATGAGCAGTTCTTC. Its protein is CASRPGQGLNEQFF. The chain links TRBV28 to TRBJ2-1, with 9 bases matching TRBD1. This CDR3 has 14 residues. From germline, CDR1 is MDHEN and CDR2 SYDVKM. V shed 6 bases, J shed 6 bases, and the junction held 6 bases outside the gene matches.

The chain couples TRBV12-3 or TRBV12-4 to TRBJ1-1; no firm D call. This CDR3 has 13 residues. Trimming left V 8 bases short and J 4 bases short, with 14 bases between. CDR3 in DNA: TGTGCCAGCCACAACCGGGTGGGCACTGAAGCTTTCTTT. Protein: CASHNRVGTEAFF.

The gene calls are TRBV30 and TRBJ1-4; D is uncertain. V was cut by 2 bases and J by 3 bases, with 7 bases left in between. Per the germline V gene, CDR1 is GTSNPN and CDR2 is SVGIG (reference sequence). The CDR3 totals 13 residues. The CDR3 DNA reads as TGTGCCTGGAGTCAAACTCCTAATGAAAAACTGTTTTTT. Its translation is CAWSQTPNEKLFF. Based on the CDR3 plus reference TRBV30 and TRBJ1-4, the full variable domain is SQTIHQWPATLVQPVGSPLSLECTVEGTSNPNLYWYRQAAGRGLQLLFYSVGIGQISSEVPQNLSASRPQDRQFILSSKKLLLSDSGFYLCAWSQTPNEKLFFGSGTQLSVL.

The V call is TRBV24-1, the J call TRBJ2-2; TRBD1 might be the D (6 bases). Germline assignment: CDR1 KGHDR and CDR2 SFDVKD. The V gene lost 5 bases and the J gene lost 6 bases, with 15 bases spanning the gap. The CDR3 loop spans 15 amino acids. The CDR3 protein is CATSARTALSGELFF. The CDR3 bases are TGTGCCACCAGTGCCCGGACAGCCTTGTCCGGGGAGCTGTTTTTT.

The sample holds a few counts of this clone. The CDR3 protein is CASSSGSDTQYF. DNA of the CDR3: TGTGCCAGCAGTTCAGGTTCAGATACGCAGTATTTT. The rearrangement links TRBV27 to TRBJ2-3, with D unclear. The V end lost 4 bases, the J end lost 4 bases, and 6 bases lay between the germline ends. CDR3 length: 12 residues. Germline CDR1 MNHEY, CDR2 SMNVEV (reference sequence).

The J gene is TRBJ2-5, the V gene TRBV3-1 (or the pseudogene TRBV3-2), with TRBD1 matching 9 bases. In germline, CDR1 is LGHDT, CDR2 YNNKEL (reference sequence). V lost 6 bases to trimming and J lost 10 bases; unmatched junction nucleotides: 3. The CDR3 is made up of 11 amino acids. The CDR3 nucleotides read TGTGCCAGCAGGGACAGGGGAGACCAGTACTTC. It codes for CASRDRGDQYF.

The V and J genes are TRBV27 and TRBJ2-7, with 9 bases that match TRBD1. The CDR3 has 15 residues. Germline CDR1 is MNHEY and CDR2 is SMNVEV (reference sequence). The junction had 7 bases not matched to a gene; V was cut back by 4 bases and J by 3 bases. The CDR3, as DNA: TGTGCCAGCAGTTCGACTCCGGGACAGGGCTACGAGCAGTACTTC. Its protein is CASSSTPGQGYEQYF.

The chain uses TRBV6-5 and TRBJ2-5; 11 bases align to TRBD2. The V segment lost 0 bases and the J segment 5 bases; nucleotides outside the gene matches: 5. Per germline, CDR1 MNHEY and CDR2 SVGAGI. This CDR3 region has 16 residues. CDR3 nucleotide sequence: TGTGCCAGCAGTTACTCTGTACTAGCGGGAGTCGAGACCCAGTACTTC. It is translated as CASSYSVLAGVETQYF.

The J gene is TRBJ2-3, the V gene TRBV6-5, with 10 bases matching TRBD1. The CDR3 is 15 amino acids. Germline values: CDR1 MNHEY, CDR2 SVGAGI. V lost 6 bases to trimming and J lost 4 bases; unmatched junction nucleotides: 7. CDR3 protein: CASSYRDRGADTQYF. In nucleotides, the CDR3 is TGTGCCAGCAGCTACAGGGACAGGGGAGCAGATACGCAGTATTTT.

A single count supports this clone. The chain is built from TRBV6-5 and TRBJ1-1; tentatively, D is TRBD1 (6 bases). The germline gives CDR1 MNHEY, CDR2 SVGAGI. Trimming left V 6 bases short and J 5 bases short, with 16 bases between. CDR3 size: 14 residues. CDR3 in DNA: TGTGCCAGCAGCGCCACAGGGTGGGGTACTGAAGCTTTCTTT. Protein product: CASSATGWGTEAFF.

The V and J genes are TRBV10-3 and TRBJ1-2; D is ambiguous. This CDR3 is 14 amino acids long. Per germline, CDR1 ENHRY and CDR2 SYGVKD. Trimming pared 0 bases from V and 5 bases from J, leaving 10 bases between. The CDR3 here is CAISESTGLYGYTF. The CDR3, as DNA: TGTGCCATCAGTGAGTCGACCGGGTTATATGGCTACACCTTC.

J is TRBJ2-7 and V is TRBV19; 7 bases are shared with TRBD1. The V gene's germline CDR1 is LNHDA and CDR2 SQIVND (reference sequence). The CDR3 is 14 amino acids. V lost 3 bases, J lost 7 bases, and 9 bases stayed unmatched. CDR3 coding DNA: TGTGCCAGTAGTATCCGGACAGGCACGGGGGAGCAGTACTTC. Amino acid sequence: CASSIRTGTGEQYF. The entire variable domain, with the rest obtained from reference TRBV19 and TRBJ2-7, is as follows: DGGITQSPKYLFRKEGQNVTLSCEQNLNHDAMYWYRQDPGQGLRLIYYSQIVNDFQKGDIAEGYSVSREKKESFPLTVTSAQKNPTAFYLCASSIRTGTGEQYFGPGTRLTVT.

A few counts support this clone. The V and J genes are TRBV27 and TRBJ1-5, with 7 bases identical to TRBD1. Looked up from germline, CDR1 is MNHEY and CDR2 is SMNVEV (reference sequence). CDR3 length: 14 amino acids. V shed 6 bases, J shed 5 bases, and the junction held 7 bases outside the gene matches. The CDR3 DNA reads as TGTGCCAGCAGCTATGGACAGGCTGATCAGCCCCAGCATTTT. It yields the protein CASSYGQADQPQHF.

The sample holds one count of this clone. The identical CDR3 is also encoded by other nucleotide sequences in the sample. In DNA, the CDR3 is TGTGCCAGTAGTATAGCGGGGGGAAGCTCCTACAATGAGCAGTTCTTC. Protein product: CASSIAGGSSYNEQFF. This chain joins TRBV19 and TRBJ2-1, with 7 bases identical to TRBD2. The germline V gene encodes CDR1 LNHDA and CDR2 SQIVND (reference sequence). The CDR3 has 16 residues. Trimming at V came to 1 base and at J to 0 bases, leaving 3 bases not matched to a gene.

The rearrangement joins TRBV6-2 or TRBV6-3 to TRBJ2-5, with 7 bases aligning to TRBD2. Germline V CDR1 and CDR2: MNHEY, SVGEGT. CDR3 length: 17 residues. The junction had 13 bases not matched to a gene; V was cut back by 2 bases and J by 4 bases. DNA of the CDR3: TGTGCCAGCAGTTACATCTTTGGTGGGAGGGAGGGAGAGACCCAGTACTTC. It encodes CASSYIFGGREGETQYF.

Here the CDR3 DNA reads TGCGCCAGCAGCCCGGGACAGGGCGTCGGAGAGACCCAGTACTTC. This encodes CASSPGQGVGETQYF. The chain has TRBV10-2 and TRBJ2-5, with 9 nucleotides matching TRBD1. Germline V gives CDR1 WSHSY, CDR2 SAAADI. The CDR3 loop spans 15 amino acids. V dropped 6 bases and J dropped 4; count of bases not matched to a gene: 9.

The V call is TRBV5-4, the J call TRBJ1-1; possible D gene TRBD1, 5 bases. This CDR3 spans 12 amino acids. Germline V gene sequence: CDR1 SGHNT, CDR2 YYREEE (reference sequence). The germline V and J ends were trimmed by 2 bases and 4 bases, with 6 bases remaining between them. CDR3 loop: CASSLDSTEAFF. CDR3 in DNA: TGTGCCAGCAGCTTAGACAGCACTGAAGCTTTCTTT. The variable domain in full, with the rest retrieved from reference TRBV5-4 and TRBJ1-1, is ETGVTQSPTHLIKTRGQQVTLRCSSQSGHNTVSWYQQALGQGPQFIFQYYREEENGRGNFPPRFSGLQFPNYSSELNVNALELDDSALYLCASSLDSTEAFFGQGTRLTVV.

The V call is TRBV7-9, the J call TRBJ2-2; 7 bases fit TRBD2. Germline assignment: CDR1 SEHNR and CDR2 FQNEAQ (reference sequence). After removal of 3 bases from V and 5 bases from J, the junction contained 9 bases not matched to a gene. The CDR3 is 16 residues long. CDR3 sequence reads: CASSFSAGAGTGELFF. DNA of the CDR3: TGTGCCAGCAGCTTCTCTGCGGGAGCGGGAACCGGGGAGCTGTTTTTT.

This clone showed up just a few times. Here the CDR3 DNA reads TGTGCCAGTAGTATTCGTGGCAGGGCGCGGACTGAAGCTTTCTTT. Its translation: CASSIRGRARTEAFF. This chain connects TRBV19 to TRBJ1-1, with D tentatively TRBD1 (5 bases). CDR3 size: 15 residues. Trimming shortened V by 3 bases and J by 5 bases, and 16 bases separated the two germline ends. From germline, CDR1 is LNHDA and CDR2 SQIVND (reference sequence).

This chain links TRBV28 with TRBJ2-1; TRBD2 might be the D (6 bases). This CDR3 is built from 15 residues. The ends were cut back, 2 bases at V and 6 bases at J, with 14 bases in the middle. Germline CDR1 and CDR2: MDHEN and SYDVKM. The CDR3 here is CASSLGDSSINEQFF. DNA for the CDR3: TGTGCCAGCAGTTTAGGGGACTCTAGTATCAATGAGCAGTTCTTC.

This clone was counted a single time. DNA for the CDR3: TGTGCCAGTAGTCTTGAGCTAATGATCTATCAGCCCCAGCATTTT. Protein: CASSLELMIYQPQHF. The chain carries TRBV19 and TRBJ1-5; D is unclear. The CDR3 extends over 15 amino acids. Germline V gene sequence: CDR1 LNHDA, CDR2 SQIVND (reference sequence). Trimming took off 5 bases at V and 5 bases at J, with 16 bases between the two ends.

The chain joins TRBV30 to TRBJ2-3, with 7 nucleotides matching TRBD2. J gave up 4 bases and V 5 bases, and 6 bases lay outside the gene matches. Germline V lookup: CDR1 GTSNPN, CDR2 SVGIG (reference sequence). This CDR3 has 13 residues. The CDR3: CAWGRRGADTQYF. As DNA, the CDR3 is TGTGCCTGGGGTCGCCGGGGGGCAGATACGCAGTATTTT.

The rearrangement links TRBV18 to TRBJ2-7, with 7 bases matching TRBD1. CDR1 KGHSH and CDR2 LQKENI come from the germline V gene. This CDR3 region has 13 residues. V trimming: 6 bases; J trimming: 3 bases; junction bases outside the gene matches: 5. As DNA, the CDR3 is TGTGCCAGCTCCCATGGGACAGACTACGAGCAGTACTTC. It encodes CASSHGTDYEQYF.

The chain joins TRBV10-3 to TRBJ1-6, with 9 positions matching TRBD1. Germline assignment: CDR1 ENHRY and CDR2 SYGVKD. There are 15 residues in the CDR3. After removal of 2 bases from V and 7 bases from J, the junction contained 3 bases not matched to a gene. This chain's CDR3 is CAISEGDRANSPLHF. The DNA of the CDR3 is TGTGCCATCAGTGAGGGGGACAGGGCGAATTCACCCCTCCACTTT.